The clone carrying this T cell receptor (beta chain) has only a few counts. Its antigen remains unidentified. The data are from a study of vaccination and CD4 T cells after COVID-19. The treatment was: roughly 11-day PBMC culture with coronavirus spike peptide pools or control peptides (ViraFEST assay). The unexposed donor gave CD4+ T cells before the COVID-19 pandemic (2011-2018). ViraFEST used peptide pools to expand antigen-specific T cells and subsequently sequenced their TCRs. Negative selection purified CD4+ T cells after less than 11 days of culture. Unexposed donors' CD4+ T cells were tested against SARS-CoV-2 S/N and four cold-coronavirus spikes when cell numbers allowed. Germline-derived CDR1 and CDR2 are MNHEY and SVGAGI. V was cut by 0 bases and J by 8 bases, with 5 bases left in between. The CDR3 covers 12 residues. Cultured CD4+ T-cell DNA underwent Oncomine TCR Beta short-read sequencing. Cultures of CD4+ T cells served as the source for extracting genomic DNA. TCRdb redid the calling of the PCR reads with MiXCR, one entry per CDR3 protein. There are 6,500 or so distinct CDR3 sequences in the sample; just under 35% occur only once, and around a third lies in the top ten.

This chain connects TRBV6-5 to TRBJ2-1, with D maybe TRBD2 (5 bases). The receptor was isolated from a human donor in good health. Sequenced material: CD4+ T cells from blood, cultured in vitro. CDR3 protein: CASSYSGDEQFF. The CDR3 nucleotides are TGTGCCAGCAGTTACTCGGGAGATGAGCAGTTCTTC.